The 18 T cell receptor beta chains given below trace back to one sample, sequenced in a study of CD8 T cells in ankylosing spondylitis. Overall study findings and caveats: A motif in TCR beta, a set of about 8 highly homologous variants, appeared characteristic of ankylosing spondylitis blood.

These receptors lack a known antigen. MiXCR, run by TCRdb on the 5' RACE reads, gives a single entry per CDR3 protein. Among 200,000 to 250,000 distinct CDR3 sequences listed, about a sixth were seen once. Material: blood, either unsorted or a sorted T cell fraction (not recorded which). These receptors originate from a male donor with ankylosing spondylitis.

This clonotype has just a few counts. This sequence joins TRBV28 and TRBJ1-5; D gene uncertain. Trimming pared 7 bases from V and 7 bases from J, leaving 5 bases between. Germline CDR1 MDHEN, CDR2 SYDVKM. This CDR3 region has 10 residues. The CDR3 nucleotides read TGTGCCAGCAACGGCCAGCCCCAGCATTTT. This encodes CASNGQPQHF.

There are a few counts of this clonotype. The CDR3 bases are TGTGCCAGCAGTCTACGAGGGGTTCGGACCTACAATGAGCAGTTCTTC. Protein: CASSLRGVRTYNEQFF. This chain joins TRBV27 and TRBJ2-1; D possibly matches TRBD1 or TRBD2 (5 bases each). Germline assignment: CDR1 MNHEY and CDR2 SMNVEV (reference sequence). The CDR3 length is 16 residues. V was clipped by 5 bases and J by 2 bases, with 16 bases between them.

This chain links TRBV6-5 with TRBJ1-3, with TRBD1 matching 7 bases. Germline V CDR1 and CDR2: MNHEY, SVGAGI. The CDR3 totals 15 residues. J was trimmed by 4 bases and V by 4 bases; bases with no gene match: 7. The CDR3 loop is CASSLQGTAGNTIYF. CDR3 DNA: TGTGCCAGCAGTTTACAGGGGACGGCGGGAAACACCATATATTTT.

The sample holds one count of this clonotype. The chain couples TRBV7-9 to TRBJ2-7; 8 nucleotides line up with TRBD1. The CDR3 is 16 residues long. CDR1 is SEHNR and CDR2 is FQNEAQ in the germline V gene (reference sequence). The V segment lost 4 bases and the J segment 5 bases; nucleotides outside the gene matches: 13. The CDR3 region has the DNA TGTGCCAGCAGCTCCCGCGACCCGGACAGGGCCCACGAGCAGTACTTC. Translating it yields CASSSRDPDRAHEQYF.

This clonotype has a handful of counts. The J gene is TRBJ2-3, the V gene TRBV4-1, with TRBD1 as a possible D gene (5 bases). The V end was cut by 7 bases, the J end by 1 base, with 9 bases between. This CDR3 is 13 amino acids long. The germline CDR1 and CDR2 sequences are MGHRA and YSYEKL. Here the CDR3 DNA reads TGCGCCAGCACCGAAGGGGGCACAGATACGCAGTATTTT. Translation gives CASTEGGTDTQYF.

The rearrangement links TRBV4-3 to TRBJ2-7, with D possibly being TRBD2 (5 bases). The CDR3 spans 14 residues. The V end lost 3 bases, the J end lost 6 bases, and 15 bases lay between the germline ends. Germline V gene sequence: CDR1 LGHNA, CDR2 YSLEER. CDR3 sequence: CASSQWTCEGEQYF. CDR3 DNA sequence: TGCGCCAGCAGCCAGTGGACTTGCGAGGGCGAGCAGTACTTC.

The chain uses TRBV24-1 and TRBJ1-1; D is unresolved. V was pared by 6 bases and J by 3 bases, with 10 bases between. The CDR3 has 13 amino acids. CDR1 and CDR2 (germline): KGHDR, SFDVKD. CDR3 sequence: CATSFDGDTEAFF. In DNA, the CDR3 is TGTGCCACCAGTTTTGACGGGGACACTGAAGCTTTCTTT.

This clonotype showed up just a few times. The CDR3 sequence is CASSPPQGTYKETQYF. CDR3 sequence (DNA): TGTGCCAGCTCACCACCACAGGGGACCTATAAAGAGACCCAGTACTTC. The rearrangement uses TRBV18 and TRBJ2-5; 7 bases fit TRBD1. From germline, CDR1 is KGHSH and CDR2 LQKENI. This CDR3 comprises 16 residues. The ends lost 0 bases at V and 3 bases at J; junction bases unmatched: 7.

The V gene is TRBV2, the J gene TRBJ2-5; the D is unclear. The CDR3 spans 15 residues. Germline values: CDR1 SNHLY, CDR2 FYNNEI. The V end was cut by 0 bases, the J end by 1 base, with 9 bases between. The DNA of the CDR3 is TGTGCCAGCAGTGAAGCTGTCAGGAGCCAAGAGACCCAGTACTTC. This codes for CASSEAVRSQETQYF.

This clonotype has a handful of counts. This sequence joins TRBV11-1 and TRBJ2-7; D uncertain. Trimming shortened V by 0 bases and J by 2 bases, and 5 bases separated the two germline ends. The CDR3 spans 13 residues. The germline V gene has CDR1 SGHAT and CDR2 FQDESV (reference sequence). CDR3 protein: CASSLARPYEQYF. In DNA form, the CDR3 reads TGTGCCAGCAGCTTAGCGCGTCCCTACGAGCAGTACTTC.

The gene calls are TRBV2 and TRBJ2-2, with unresolved D. The CDR3 has 13 residues. The germline V gene has CDR1 SNHLY and CDR2 FYNNEI. V was shortened by 0 bases and J by 5 bases, with 4 bases between the two germline ends. CDR3 sequence reads: CASSEADTGELFF. The CDR3 DNA is TGTGCCAGCAGTGAAGCGGATACCGGGGAGCTGTTTTTT.

This rearrangement joins TRBV19 to TRBJ2-1, with D possibly TRBD1 on 7 matching bases. CDR3 length: 14 amino acids. Germline CDR1 LNHDA, CDR2 SQIVND (reference sequence). Trimming left V 7 bases short and J 4 bases short, with 14 bases between. The CDR3 DNA reads TGTGCCAGTAAGGAGGGGGCGGGTTACAATGAGCAGTTCTTC. Its protein is CASKEGAGYNEQFF.

This chain's CDR3 is CAWSPPMTVYEQYF. As DNA, the CDR3 is TGTGCCTGGAGTCCTCCAATGACAGTATACGAGCAGTACTTC. The chain has TRBV30 and TRBJ2-7; TRBD1 might be the D (5 bases). Per germline, CDR1 GTSNPN and CDR2 SVGIG (reference sequence). V was clipped by 2 bases and J by 4 bases, with 15 bases between them. The CDR3 has 14 residues.

The CDR3 sequence is CASSQDGAAEDQGTQYF. In nucleotides, the CDR3 is TGCGCCAGCAGCCAAGATGGTGCCGCGGAGGACCAGGGGACCCAGTACTTC. This chain uses TRBV4-1 with TRBJ2-5; D assignment may be TRBD1 or TRBD2 (5 bases each). The CDR3 loop spans 17 amino acids. Germline CDR1 MGHRA, CDR2 YSYEKL. V was pared by 0 bases and J by 7 bases, with 21 bases between.

CDR3 coding DNA: TGTGCCAGCAGCACCAGCGACTACGAGCAGTACTTC. This encodes CASSTSDYEQYF. V usage is TRBV13 and J usage is TRBJ2-7; D call uncertain. The germline gives CDR1 PRHDT, CDR2 FYEKMQ (reference sequence). Trimming removed 5 bases from V and 3 bases from J, with 8 bases in between. The CDR3 sequence is 12 residues long.

This clonotype has just a few counts. V usage is TRBV24-1 and J usage is TRBJ1-5; D uncertain. Germline V gives CDR1 KGHDR, CDR2 SFDVKD. Trimming stripped 4 bases from V and 0 bases from J, with 9 bases between. The CDR3 is 15 residues long. CDR3 sequence: CATSDRIYSNQPQHF. DNA of the CDR3: TGTGCCACCAGTGACCGCATTTATAGCAATCAGCCCCAGCATTTT.

This clonotype was found a few times. The V call is TRBV27, the J call TRBJ1-5, with 11 bases that match TRBD1. Germline CDR1 MNHEY, CDR2 SMNVEV (reference sequence). The CDR3 runs to 19 residues. V lost 6 bases and J lost 0; bases outside the gene matches: 13. The CDR3 sequence is CASRKSGTGGWYSNQPQHF. The CDR3 bases are TGTGCCAGCAGAAAAAGCGGGACAGGGGGTTGGTATAGCAATCAGCCCCAGCATTTT.

This chain links TRBV30 with TRBJ2-1, with a tentative D call TRBD2 (6 bases). CDR1 is GTSNPN, CDR2 SVGIG, per germline (reference sequence). The CDR3 contains 14 residues. The V and J ends lost 1 base and 9 bases respectively, with 16 bases between them. In DNA, the CDR3 is TGTGCCTGGAGTGCCGTCGACGGGAGCTCTGAGCAGTTCTTC. Residues: CAWSAVDGSSEQFF.